This paragraph covers one T cell receptor (beta chain) sequence. This entry comes from a study of identifying expanded T cells in peripheral blood. Only in-frame clones appear in the TCRdb table, and some are missing; sequencing was by immunoSEQ multiplex PCR. The table includes approximately 100,000 clones, approximately 90% detected once. CDR1 MDHEN and CDR2 SYDVKM come from the germline V gene. Trimming removed 2 bases at V and 6 bases at J, with 11 bases between. The CDR3 runs 13 residues. The TCR sequence derives from a person between 18 and 69 years old in good health. The chain couples TRBV28 to TRBJ2-7; possible D gene TRBD2, 6 bases. The material sequenced was blood. The CDR3 reads CASSLSPGGEQYF. CDR3 sequence (DNA): TGTGCCAGCAGTTTAAGCCCCGGGGGCGAGCAGTACTTC.